These T cell receptor beta chains were read from a single sample in a study of T-cell reconstitution after alpha-beta-depleted transplantation in children. Each CDR3 protein is one row after TCRdb ran MiXCR on the PCR reads. The table has approximately 110,000 distinct CDR3 sequences, roughly 23% seen once. The sample in question was PBMCs, mostly from graft donor cells, obtained 180 days after TCRalphabeta/CD19-depleted stem cell transplant. Source of these receptors: a male patient between 2 and 10 years old who had a stem cell transplant for chronic granulomatous disease, so the T cells may come from the graft donor. CDR3s leave out the opening cysteine and the closing phenylalanine or tryptophan.

13	TRBV5-1	TRBJ2-1	ASSLIQPSYNEQF
13	TRBV5-1	TRBJ2-1	ASSFTSGSFNEQF
10	TRBV12-3/TRBV12-4	TRBJ1-1	ASVGIHTEAF
11	TRBV6-5	TRBJ1-2	ASSYDGGYGYT
12	TRBV5-6	TRBJ2-5	ASSLGTGRGTQY
12	TRBV5-1	TRBJ1-6	ASSFGQLNSPLH
16	TRBV4-2	TRBJ2-7	ASSQVGVQGTTHLEQY
12	TRBV12-3/TRBV12-4	TRBJ2-3	ASTSGPITDTQY
12	TRBV15	TRBJ2-1	ATSRGTSLNEQF
10	TRBV29-1	TRBJ2-7	SVEDPGYEQY
12	TRBV5-1	TRBJ1-2	ASSLSGEGYGYT
13	TRBV5-1	TRBJ2-7	ASSLGTSPIYEQY
12	TRBV10-3	TRBJ2-1	AIGGKDLYDEQF
15	TRBV7-8	TRBJ2-2	ASSLRGRQGNTGELF
12	TRBV5-1	TRBJ2-5	ASSIGGTQETQY
12	TRBV5-1	TRBJ2-1	ASSLSGNYNEQF
10	TRBV29-1	TRBJ1-1	SVERRGQLAF
13	TRBV6-5	TRBJ2-2	ASTWRSRGTGELF
16	TRBV5-1	TRBJ1-1	ASSFVTGGGLGNTEAF
11	TRBV12-3/TRBV12-4	TRBJ2-2	ASSPPQAGELF
9	TRBV6-2/TRBV6-3	TRBJ2-5	ASSFQETQY
14	TRBV10-2	TRBJ2-3	ASSPIAGDSTDTQY
12	TRBV12-3/TRBV12-4	TRBJ2-7	ASSFHDRGYEQY
12	TRBV20-1	TRBJ2-1	SARGRGTRPEQF
12	TRBV5-6	TRBJ2-1	ASSFYKGGGEQF
15	TRBV15	TRBJ2-1	ATSRDRGAGAFNEQF
13	TRBV5-1	TRBJ2-1	ASSLSPSGHNEQF
14	TRBV7-2	TRBJ1-5	ASSVGSPRGNQPQH
11	TRBV4-3	TRBJ2-3	ASSQDGWVTQY
15	TRBV27	TRBJ2-5	ASSRTGTSRRQETQY
13	TRBV3-1	TRBJ2-5	ASSPRQGWGETQY
14	TRBV6-5	TRBJ2-5	ASSYGRLAGGETQY
16	TRBV9	TRBJ2-7	ASSVAFPTGVLSYEQY
13	TRBV27	TRBJ2-7	ASSTPGASSYEQY
14	TRBV6-5	TRBJ1-6	ASSYSSRGDNSPLH
12	TRBV12-3/TRBV12-4	TRBJ2-5	ASSNGRGPETQY
11	TRBV15	TRBJ1-4	ATSRGTYEKLF
15	TRBV28	TRBJ2-7	ASSLTSGGPKSKQQY
9	TRBV5-6	TRBJ2-3	ASSIGDTQY
12	TRBV7-2	TRBJ2-7	ASSLETGSYEQY
15	TRBV13	TRBJ2-1	ASSLGLAGGPREEQF
13	TRBV27	TRBJ2-2	ASSLWSAGAGELF
12	TRBV29-1	TRBJ1-4	SVAVRRANEKLF
13	TRBV29-1	TRBJ2-5	SVRPDRGARKTQY
9	TRBV12-3/TRBV12-4	TRBJ1-2	ASSLGYGYT
12	TRBV28	TRBJ2-7	ASSTGFEGYEQY
14	TRBV20-1	TRBJ2-5	SAFGLAGGRAETQY
14	TRBV27	TRBJ1-5	ASSGAGALSNQPQH
12	TRBV24-1	TRBJ2-5	ATSDKTGLETQY
12	TRBV12-3/TRBV12-4	TRBJ2-5	ASSLSGSGETQY
15	TRBV7-2	TRBJ2-1	ASSLQGTSGRYNEQF
12	TRBV20-1	TRBJ1-2	SARDDSQLYGYT
11	TRBV10-3	TRBJ2-1	AISDRQGHEQF
10	TRBV27	TRBJ1-6	ASSFPLSPLH
14	TRBV9	TRBJ2-3	ASSVGGTTSTDTQY
10	TRBV20-1	TRBJ1-4	SARDRDSPAV
16	TRBV12-3/TRBV12-4	TRBJ2-2	ASSLSFGGTISTGELF
14	TRBV29-1	TRBJ2-3	SSWGQGGSSTDTQY
12	TRBV7-2	TRBJ2-5	ASSLGGKQETQY